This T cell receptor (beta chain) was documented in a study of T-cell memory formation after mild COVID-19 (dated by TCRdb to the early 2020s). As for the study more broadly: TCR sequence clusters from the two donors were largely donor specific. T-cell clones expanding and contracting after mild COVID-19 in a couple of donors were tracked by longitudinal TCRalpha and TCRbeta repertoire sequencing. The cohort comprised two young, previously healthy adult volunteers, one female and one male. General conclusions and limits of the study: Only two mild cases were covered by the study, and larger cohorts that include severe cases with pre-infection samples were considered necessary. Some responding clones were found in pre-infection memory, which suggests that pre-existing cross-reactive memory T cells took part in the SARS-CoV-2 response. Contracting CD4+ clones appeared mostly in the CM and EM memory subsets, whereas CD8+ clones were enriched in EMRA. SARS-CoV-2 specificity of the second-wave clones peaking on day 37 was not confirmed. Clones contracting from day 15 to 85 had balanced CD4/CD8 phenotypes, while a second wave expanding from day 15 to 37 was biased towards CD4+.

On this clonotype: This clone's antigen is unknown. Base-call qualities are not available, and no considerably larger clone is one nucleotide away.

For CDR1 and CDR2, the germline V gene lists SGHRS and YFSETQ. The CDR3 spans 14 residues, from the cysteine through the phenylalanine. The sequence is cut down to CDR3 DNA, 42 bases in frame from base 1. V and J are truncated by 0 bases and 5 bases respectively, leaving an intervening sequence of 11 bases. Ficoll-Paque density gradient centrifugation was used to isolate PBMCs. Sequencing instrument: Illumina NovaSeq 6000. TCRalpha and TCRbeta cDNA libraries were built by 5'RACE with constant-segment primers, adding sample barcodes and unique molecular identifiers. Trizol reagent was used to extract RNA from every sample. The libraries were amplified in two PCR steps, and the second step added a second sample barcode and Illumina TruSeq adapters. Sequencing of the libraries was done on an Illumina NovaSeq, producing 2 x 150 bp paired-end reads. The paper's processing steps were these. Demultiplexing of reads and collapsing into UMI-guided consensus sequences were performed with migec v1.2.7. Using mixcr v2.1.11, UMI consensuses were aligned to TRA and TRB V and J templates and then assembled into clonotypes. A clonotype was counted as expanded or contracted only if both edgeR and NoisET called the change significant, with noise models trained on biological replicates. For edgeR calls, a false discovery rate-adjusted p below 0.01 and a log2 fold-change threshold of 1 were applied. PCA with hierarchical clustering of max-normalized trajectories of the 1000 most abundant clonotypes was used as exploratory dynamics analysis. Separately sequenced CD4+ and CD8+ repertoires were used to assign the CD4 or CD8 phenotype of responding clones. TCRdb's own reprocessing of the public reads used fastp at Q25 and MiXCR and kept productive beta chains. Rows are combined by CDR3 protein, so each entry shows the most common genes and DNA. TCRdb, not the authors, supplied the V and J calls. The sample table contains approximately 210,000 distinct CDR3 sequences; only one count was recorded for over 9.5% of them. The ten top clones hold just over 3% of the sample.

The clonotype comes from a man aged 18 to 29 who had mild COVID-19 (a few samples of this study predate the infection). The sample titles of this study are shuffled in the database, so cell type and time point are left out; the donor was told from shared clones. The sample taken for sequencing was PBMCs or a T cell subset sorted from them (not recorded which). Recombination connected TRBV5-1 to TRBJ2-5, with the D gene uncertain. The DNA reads TGCGCCAGCAGCTTGGGGCGGTTAGGCGAGACCCAGTACTTC. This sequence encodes CASSLGRLGETQYF. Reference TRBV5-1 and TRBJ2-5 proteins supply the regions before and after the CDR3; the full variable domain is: KAGVTQTPRYLIKTRGQQVTLSCSPISGHRSVSWYQQTPGQGLQFLFEYFSETQRNKGNFPGRFSGRQFSNSRSEMNVSTLELGDSALYLCASSLGRLGETQYFGPGTRLLVL.